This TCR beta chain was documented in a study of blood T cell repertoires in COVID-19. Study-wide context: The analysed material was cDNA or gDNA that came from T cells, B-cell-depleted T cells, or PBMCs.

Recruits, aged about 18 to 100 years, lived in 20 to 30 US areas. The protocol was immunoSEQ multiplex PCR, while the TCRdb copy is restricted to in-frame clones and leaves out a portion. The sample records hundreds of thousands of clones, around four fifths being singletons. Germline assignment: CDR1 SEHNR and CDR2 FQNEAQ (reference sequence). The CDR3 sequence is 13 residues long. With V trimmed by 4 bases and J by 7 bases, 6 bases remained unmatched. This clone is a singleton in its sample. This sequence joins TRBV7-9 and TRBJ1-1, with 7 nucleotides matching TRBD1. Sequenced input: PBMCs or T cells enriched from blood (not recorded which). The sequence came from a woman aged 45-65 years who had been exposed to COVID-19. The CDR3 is CASSSPGQDEAFF. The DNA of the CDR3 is TGTGCCAGCAGCTCACCCGGACAGGATGAAGCTTTCTTT.